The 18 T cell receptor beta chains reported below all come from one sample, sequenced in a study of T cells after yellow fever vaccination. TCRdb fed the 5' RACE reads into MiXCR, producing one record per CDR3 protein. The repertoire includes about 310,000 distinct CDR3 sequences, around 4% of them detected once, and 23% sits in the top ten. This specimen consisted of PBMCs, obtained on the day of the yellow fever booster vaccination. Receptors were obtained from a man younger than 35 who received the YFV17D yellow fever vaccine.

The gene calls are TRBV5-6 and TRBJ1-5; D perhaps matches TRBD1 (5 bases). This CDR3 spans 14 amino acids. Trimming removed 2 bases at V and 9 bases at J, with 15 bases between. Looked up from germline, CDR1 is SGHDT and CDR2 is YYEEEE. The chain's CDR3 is CASSLGSGARPQHF. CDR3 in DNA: TGTGCCAGCAGCTTAGGTAGCGGGGCTCGGCCCCAGCATTTT.

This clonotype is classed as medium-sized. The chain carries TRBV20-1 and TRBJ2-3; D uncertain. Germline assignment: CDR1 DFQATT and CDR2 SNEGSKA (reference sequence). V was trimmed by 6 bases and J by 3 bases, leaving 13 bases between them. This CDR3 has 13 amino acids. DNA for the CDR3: TGCAGTGCCGACGAACGAGGAACAGATACGCAGTATTTT. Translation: CSADERGTDTQYF.

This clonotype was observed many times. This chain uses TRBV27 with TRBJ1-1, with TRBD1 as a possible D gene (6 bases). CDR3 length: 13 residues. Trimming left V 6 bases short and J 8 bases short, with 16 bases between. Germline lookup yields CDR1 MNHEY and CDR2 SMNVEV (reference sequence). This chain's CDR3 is CASRSYRVGEAFF. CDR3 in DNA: TGTGCCAGCAGGTCTTACAGGGTTGGGGAAGCTTTCTTT.

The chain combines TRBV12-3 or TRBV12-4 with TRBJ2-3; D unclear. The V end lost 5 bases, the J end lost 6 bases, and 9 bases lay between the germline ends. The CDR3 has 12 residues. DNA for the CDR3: TGTGCCAGCAGTCTCTCAAGCGATACGCAGTATTTT. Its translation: CASSLSSDTQYF.

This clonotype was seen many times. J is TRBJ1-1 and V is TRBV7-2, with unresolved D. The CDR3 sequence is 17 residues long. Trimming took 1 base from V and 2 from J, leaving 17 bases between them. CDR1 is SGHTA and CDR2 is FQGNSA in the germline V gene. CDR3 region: CASSLEVGIGVNTEAFF. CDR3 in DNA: TGTGCCAGCAGCTTAGAAGTCGGGATTGGGGTAAACACTGAAGCTTTCTTT. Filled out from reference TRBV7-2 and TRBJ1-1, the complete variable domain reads GAGVSQSPSNKVTEKGKDVELRCDPISGHTALYWYRQSLGQGLEFLIYFQGNSAPDKSGLPSDRFSAERTGGSVSTLTIQRTQQEDSAVYLCASSLEVGIGVNTEAFFGQGTRLTVV.

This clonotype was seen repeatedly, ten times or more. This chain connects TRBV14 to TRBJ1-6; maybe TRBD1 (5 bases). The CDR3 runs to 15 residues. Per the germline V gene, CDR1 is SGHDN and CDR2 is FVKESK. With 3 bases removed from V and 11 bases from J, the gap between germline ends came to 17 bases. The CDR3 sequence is CASSQSGLRGPPLHF. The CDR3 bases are TGTGCCAGCAGCCAGTCAGGGTTAAGGGGCCCACCCCTCCACTTT.

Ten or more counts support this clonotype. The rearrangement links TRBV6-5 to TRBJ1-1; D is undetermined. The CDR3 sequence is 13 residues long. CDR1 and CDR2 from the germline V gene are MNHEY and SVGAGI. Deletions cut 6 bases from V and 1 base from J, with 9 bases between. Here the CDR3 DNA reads TGTGCCAGCAGCCGGACCGAGAACACTGAAGCTTTCTTT. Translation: CASSRTENTEAFF.

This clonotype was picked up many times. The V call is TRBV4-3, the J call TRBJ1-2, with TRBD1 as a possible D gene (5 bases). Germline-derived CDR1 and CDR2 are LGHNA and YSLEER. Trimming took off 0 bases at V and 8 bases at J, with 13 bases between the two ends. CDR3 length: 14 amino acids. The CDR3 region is CASSQDTGGNGYTF. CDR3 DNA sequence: TGCGCCAGCAGCCAAGATACGGGGGGGAACGGCTACACCTTC.

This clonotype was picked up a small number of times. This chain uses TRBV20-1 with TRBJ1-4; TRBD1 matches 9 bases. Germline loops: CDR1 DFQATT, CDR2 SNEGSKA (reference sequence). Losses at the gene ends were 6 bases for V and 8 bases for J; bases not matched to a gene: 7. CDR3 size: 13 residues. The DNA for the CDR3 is TGCAGTGCCAGGGACAGGGTCCGGGAAAAACTGTTTTTT. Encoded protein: CSARDRVREKLFF.

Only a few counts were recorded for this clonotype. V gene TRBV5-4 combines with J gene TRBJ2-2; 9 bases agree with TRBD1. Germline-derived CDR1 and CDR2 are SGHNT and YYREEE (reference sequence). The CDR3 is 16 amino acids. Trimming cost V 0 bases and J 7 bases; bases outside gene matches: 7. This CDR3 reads CASSLGTGEFSGELFF. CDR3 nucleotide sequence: TGTGCCAGCAGCTTGGGGACAGGGGAATTCAGCGGGGAGCTGTTTTTT. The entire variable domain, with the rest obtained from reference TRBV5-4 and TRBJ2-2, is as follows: ETGVTQSPTHLIKTRGQQVTLRCSSQSGHNTVSWYQQALGQGPQFIFQYYREEENGRGNFPPRFSGLQFPNYSSELNVNALELDDSALYLCASSLGTGEFSGELFFGEGSRLTVL.

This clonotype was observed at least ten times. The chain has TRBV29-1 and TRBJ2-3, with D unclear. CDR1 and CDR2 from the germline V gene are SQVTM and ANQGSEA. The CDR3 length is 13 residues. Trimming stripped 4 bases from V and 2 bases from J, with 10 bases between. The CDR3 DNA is TGCAGCGTTGGATGGCAGAACACAGATACGCAGTATTTT. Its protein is CSVGWQNTDTQYF.

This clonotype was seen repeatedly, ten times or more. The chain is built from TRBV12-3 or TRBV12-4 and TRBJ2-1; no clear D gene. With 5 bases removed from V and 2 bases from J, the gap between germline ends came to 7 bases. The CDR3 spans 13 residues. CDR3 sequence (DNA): TGTGCCAGCAGTCCACAGCCCTACAATGAGCAGTTCTTC. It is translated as CASSPQPYNEQFF.

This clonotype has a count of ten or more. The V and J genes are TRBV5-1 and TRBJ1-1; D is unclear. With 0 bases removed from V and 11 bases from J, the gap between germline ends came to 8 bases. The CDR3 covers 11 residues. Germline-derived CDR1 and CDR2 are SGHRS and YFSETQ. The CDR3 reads CASSLDTVAFF. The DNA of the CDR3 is TGCGCCAGCAGCTTGGACACAGTGGCTTTCTTT.

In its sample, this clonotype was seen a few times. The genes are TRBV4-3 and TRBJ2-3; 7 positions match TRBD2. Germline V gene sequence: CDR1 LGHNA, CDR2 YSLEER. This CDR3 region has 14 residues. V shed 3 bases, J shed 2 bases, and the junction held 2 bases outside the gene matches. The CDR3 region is CASSQRGYTDTQYF. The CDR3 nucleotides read TGCGCCAGCAGCCAGCGGGGGTACACAGATACGCAGTATTTT.

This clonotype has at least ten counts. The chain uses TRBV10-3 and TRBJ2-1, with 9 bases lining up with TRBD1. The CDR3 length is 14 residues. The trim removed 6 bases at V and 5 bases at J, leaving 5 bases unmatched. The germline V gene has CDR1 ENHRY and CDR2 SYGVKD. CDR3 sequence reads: CAIRGDRADNEQFF. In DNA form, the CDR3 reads TGTGCCATCAGGGGGGACAGGGCGGACAATGAGCAGTTCTTC.

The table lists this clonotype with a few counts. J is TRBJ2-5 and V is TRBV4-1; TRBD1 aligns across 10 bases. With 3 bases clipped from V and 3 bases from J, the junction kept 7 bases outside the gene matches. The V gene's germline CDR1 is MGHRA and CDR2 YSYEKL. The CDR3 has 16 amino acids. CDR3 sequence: CASSHFPGTGEETQYF. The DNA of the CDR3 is TGCGCCAGCAGCCATTTCCCCGGGACAGGGGAAGAGACCCAGTACTTC.

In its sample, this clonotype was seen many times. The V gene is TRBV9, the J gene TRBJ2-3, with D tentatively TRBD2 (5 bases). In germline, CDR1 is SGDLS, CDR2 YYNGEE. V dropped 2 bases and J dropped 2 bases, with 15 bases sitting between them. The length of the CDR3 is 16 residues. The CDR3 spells CASSVEGGLYTDTQYF. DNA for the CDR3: TGTGCCAGCAGCGTCGAAGGAGGCTTATACACAGATACGCAGTATTTT. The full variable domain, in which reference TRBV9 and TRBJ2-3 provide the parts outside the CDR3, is DSGVTQTPKHLITATGQRVTLRCSPRSGDLSVYWYQQSLDQGLQFLIQYYNGEERAKGNILERFSAQQFPDLHSELNLSSLELGDSALYFCASSVEGGLYTDTQYFGPGTRLTVL.

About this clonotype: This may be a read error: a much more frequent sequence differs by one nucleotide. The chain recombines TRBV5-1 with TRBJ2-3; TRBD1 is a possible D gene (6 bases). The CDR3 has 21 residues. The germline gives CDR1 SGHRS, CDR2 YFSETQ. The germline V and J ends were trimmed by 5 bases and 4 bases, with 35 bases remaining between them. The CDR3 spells CASSCVRDTVRAIRHPDTQYF. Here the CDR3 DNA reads TGCGCCAGCAGTTGTGTCCGGGACACGGTTAGAGCAATCAGGCATCCAGATACGCAGTATTTT.